This T cell receptor beta chain was captured in a study of blood T cell repertoires in COVID-19. Looking at the study overall: Nucleic acid was either cDNA or gDNA, and it came from T cells, B-cell-depleted T cells, or PBMCs.

The germline CDR1 and CDR2 sequences are SNHLY and FYNNEI. Trimming stripped 3 bases from V and 8 bases from J, with 11 bases between. This CDR3 region has 14 residues. Original analysis: Amplifying reference gene primers gave estimates of nucleated cell counts. Some clones are missing from TCRdb's copy, which holds only in-frame ones; the method was immunoSEQ multiplex PCR. The V and J calls and the clone size are those of that table, but D and trimming were determined from the DNA. The sample lists approximately 49,000 clones; around nine tenths were seen once. The TCR comes from a man aged 50-60 years with acute or convalescent COVID-19. Sample: peripheral blood. V and J are TRBV2 and TRBJ1-6, with D maybe TRBD1 (5 bases). CDR3 nucleotide sequence: TGTGCCAGCAGTGAGCGCCAGGGCGATTCACCCCTCCACTTT. Amino acid sequence: CASSERQGDSPLHF.